These 27 T cell receptor beta chains share one sample of origin, sequenced in a study of PD-1 blockade in classical Hodgkin lymphoma. Documented time point: newly diagnosed, previously untreated cHL patient sample. The data were produced by immunoSEQ multiplex PCR, yet TCRdb's version contains in-frame clones alone and is incomplete. The sample has approximately 70,000 clones, 93% seen once. Input material: peripheral blood mononuclear cells (PBMCs). The receptors derive from a human donor with classical Hodgkin lymphoma.

The chain is built from TRBV28 and TRBJ2-7; the match to TRBD1 covers 11 bases. J lost 4 bases, V lost 4 bases, and 3 bases had no gene match. The CDR3 has 14 amino acids. Germline CDR1 is MDHEN and CDR2 is SYDVKM. CDR3 nucleotide sequence: TGTGCCAGCAGTTGGACAGGGGGCTCGTACGAGCAGTACTTC. This translates into CASSWTGGSYEQYF.

This chain uses TRBV5-4 with TRBJ1-2; tentative D call: TRBD1 (6 bases). Germline-derived CDR1 and CDR2 are SGHNT and YYREEE (reference sequence). Trimming removed 3 bases at V and 4 bases at J, with 25 bases between. The CDR3 loop spans 18 amino acids. In nucleotides, the CDR3 is TGTGCCAGCAGCTCCGTTTACTCGACAGGTGAACTAGGCTATGGCTACACCTTC. It translates to CASSSVYSTGELGYGYTF. The whole variable domain, filled in from reference TRBV5-4 and TRBJ1-2, reads ETGVTQSPTHLIKTRGQQVTLRCSSQSGHNTVSWYQQALGQGPQFIFQYYREEENGRGNFPPRFSGLQFPNYSSELNVNALELDDSALYLCASSSVYSTGELGYGYTFGSGTRLTVV.

J is TRBJ2-2 and V is TRBV6-1; D gene uncertain. V lost 7 bases to trimming and J lost 6 bases, with 9 bases between them. The CDR3 sequence is 12 residues long. CDR1 and CDR2 (germline): MNHNS, SASEGT. The CDR3 sequence is CASNRPPGELFF. The CDR3 DNA reads TGTGCCAGCAACCGACCCCCCGGGGAGCTGTTTTTT.

The chain recombines TRBV23-1 with TRBJ1-1, with D unclear. TRBV23-1 is an open reading frame whose function is uncertain. V lost 4 bases and J lost 6, with 9 bases in between. This CDR3 is 12 amino acids long. The CDR3 reads CASSLKGPEAFF. The CDR3 nucleotides read TGCGCCAGCAGTCTAAAGGGTCCTGAAGCTTTCTTT.

The rearrangement joins TRBV28 to TRBJ2-1, with TRBD1 identical over 10 bases. The germline CDR1 and CDR2 sequences are MDHEN and SYDVKM. After removal of 4 bases from V and 4 bases from J, the junction contained 13 bases not matched to a gene. The CDR3 contains 18 residues. CDR3 protein: CASSWDRGAPRLYNEQFF. CDR3 nucleotides: TGTGCCAGCAGTTGGGACAGGGGCGCTCCCCGCCTGTACAATGAGCAGTTCTTC.

This chain links TRBV4-1 with TRBJ1-1; TRBD1 matches at 7 bases. CDR1 and CDR2 (germline): MGHRA, YSYEKL. The CDR3 has 17 residues. Trimming removed 1 base from V and 0 bases from J; junction bases left unmatched: 8. The CDR3 DNA is TGCGCCAGCAGCCAAGGTCGACAGGGTGTAATGAACACTGAAGCTTTCTTT. It codes for CASSQGRQGVMNTEAFF.

The chain is built from TRBV15 and TRBJ1-5, with a possible D match to TRBD1 (6 bases). The CDR3 loop spans 15 amino acids. Trimming stripped 3 bases from V and 6 bases from J, with 15 bases between. The V gene's germline CDR1 is LNHNV and CDR2 YYDKDF (reference sequence). The CDR3 DNA reads as TGTGCCACCAGCAGGGGTGAGGGGGGCGGTCAGCCCCAGCATTTT. It encodes CATSRGEGGGQPQHF.

This sequence joins TRBV11-2 and TRBJ1-2, with D unclear. With 2 bases removed from V and 3 bases from J, the gap between germline ends came to 13 bases. The V gene's germline CDR1 is SGHAT and CDR2 FQNNGV. The CDR3 has 15 residues. The CDR3 coding sequence is TGTGCCAGCAGCTTATCTGGCCGACCCGACTATGGCTACACCTTC. Residues: CASSLSGRPDYGYTF.

J is TRBJ2-2 and V is TRBV5-1, with TRBD1 as a possible D gene (6 bases). This CDR3 spans 15 amino acids. V was clipped by 3 bases and J by 4 bases, with 13 bases between them. CDR1 and CDR2 (germline): SGHRS, YFSETQ. The CDR3 loop is CASSWDVGGTGELFF. The CDR3 nucleotides are TGCGCCAGCAGCTGGGACGTAGGGGGCACCGGGGAGCTGTTTTTT.

The gene calls are TRBV4-3 and TRBJ1-5; no firm D call. Germline-derived CDR1 and CDR2 are LGHNA and YSLEER. The CDR3 spans 15 residues. The ends were cut back, 0 bases at V and 2 bases at J, with 8 bases in the middle. CDR3 sequence reads: CASSQDVTRNQPQHF. CDR3 bases: TGCGCCAGCAGCCAAGACGTTACGCGCAATCAGCCCCAGCATTTT.

This rearrangement joins TRBV27 to TRBJ2-7; tentative D call: TRBD2 (5 bases). The ends were cut back, 2 bases at V and 6 bases at J, with 5 bases in the middle. This CDR3 contains 11 residues. Germline V CDR1 and CDR2: MNHEY, SMNVEV (reference sequence). The CDR3 region is CASSLGSEQYF. In DNA, the CDR3 is TGTGCCAGCAGTTTAGGGAGCGAGCAGTACTTC.

V gene TRBV5-1 combines with J gene TRBJ1-3, with D hard to call. Looked up from germline, CDR1 is SGHRS and CDR2 is YFSETQ. CDR3 length: 15 residues. V gave up 6 bases and J gave up 0 bases, with 13 bases separating them. In DNA form, the CDR3 reads TGCGCCAGCACTGAAGAGGGAGCCTCTGGAAACACCATATATTTT. Amino acid sequence: CASTEEGASGNTIYF.

CDR3 in amino acids: CSVLTRSGGTEAFF. The CDR3 DNA is TGCAGCGTCCTAACTAGAAGCGGCGGGACTGAAGCTTTCTTT. This chain joins TRBV29-1 and TRBJ1-1; D uncertain. CDR3 length: 14 residues. The germline CDR1 and CDR2 sequences are SQVTM and ANQGSEA. V was clipped by 6 bases and J by 5 bases, with 19 bases between them.

This rearrangement joins TRBV20-1 to TRBJ2-7, with D perhaps TRBD2 (6 bases). Deletions cut 6 bases from V and 1 base from J, with 7 bases between. The germline CDR1 and CDR2 sequences are DFQATT and SNEGSKA (reference sequence). The CDR3 sequence is 11 residues long. DNA for the CDR3: TGCAGTGCGGCGGGGTCCTACGAGCAGTACTTC. Translating gives CSAAGSYEQYF.

V and J are TRBV18 and TRBJ2-2; D gene unclear. The V gene lost 0 bases and the J gene lost 3 bases, with 8 bases spanning the gap. The germline CDR1 and CDR2 sequences are KGHSH and LQKENI. The CDR3 consists of 15 residues. CDR3 residues: CASSPPVRDTGELFF. The DNA of the CDR3 is TGTGCCAGCTCACCACCGGTCCGAGACACCGGGGAGCTGTTTTTT.

The chain has TRBV10-3 and TRBJ1-2; 7 nucleotides line up with TRBD1. The CDR3 contains 16 residues. CDR1 is ENHRY, CDR2 SYGVKD, per germline. The junction had 10 bases not matched to a gene; V was cut back by 0 bases and J by 6 bases. This CDR3 is CAISESRGAQGNGYTF. The DNA of the CDR3 is TGTGCCATCAGTGAGTCGAGGGGTGCACAGGGGAATGGCTACACCTTC.

The chain combines TRBV6-6 with TRBJ1-4; D remains unclear. The CDR3 totals 13 residues. Trimming took off 8 bases at V and 3 bases at J, with 10 bases between the two ends. Germline V gene lookup returns CDR1 MNHNY and CDR2 SVGAGI (reference sequence). The CDR3 here is CASGGRSNEKLFF. CDR3 DNA sequence: TGTGCCAGCGGCGGCAGGTCTAATGAAAAACTGTTTTTT.

The rearrangement links TRBV2 to TRBJ2-4, with D possibly matching TRBD1 (6 bases). The V end was cut by 6 bases, the J end by 2 bases, with 8 bases between. This CDR3 is built from 13 residues. Germline-derived CDR1 and CDR2 are SNHLY and FYNNEI. CDR3 sequence: CASSGDTKNIQYF. The CDR3 coding sequence is TGTGCCAGCAGCGGGGACACCAAAAACATTCAGTACTTC.

CDR3 sequence: CASSQDSRMGEKLFF. CDR3 coding DNA: TGCGCCAGCAGCCAAGACAGCAGGATGGGTGAAAAACTGTTTTTT. The chain has TRBV4-3 and TRBJ1-4; no clear D gene. The CDR3 loop spans 15 amino acids. Trimming cost V 0 bases and J 7 bases, with 12 bases left between them. Per the germline V gene, CDR1 is LGHNA and CDR2 is YSLEER.

This clone was counted once. The chain joins TRBV5-6 to TRBJ2-6; TRBD1 matches at 7 bases. V was pared by 4 bases and J by 1 base, with 14 bases of the junction left unmatched. The CDR3 is 19 amino acids. Germline CDR1 and CDR2: SGHDT and YYEEEE. The CDR3 nucleotides are TGTGCCAGCAGCACCGGAGAGGGGGCGAGGCTTTCTGGGGCCAACGTCCTGACTTTC. This translates into CASSTGEGARLSGANVLTF.

Of note for this clone: Other DNA sequences in this sample translate to the same CDR3. The CDR3 coding sequence is TGTGCCTGGAGTACTGGGCGGGGGGGGGAGCTGTTTTTT. This gives the protein CAWSTGRGGELFF. The gene calls are TRBV30 and TRBJ2-2; 7 nucleotides line up with TRBD2. Per germline, CDR1 GTSNPN and CDR2 SVGIG (reference sequence). V lost 2 bases and J lost 8; bases outside the gene matches: 5. This CDR3 comprises 13 residues.

The rearrangement joins TRBV5-4 to TRBJ1-2, with D perhaps matching TRBD1 (5 bases). CDR1 is SGHNT, CDR2 YYREEE, per germline (reference sequence). V dropped 1 base and J dropped 4 bases, with 11 bases sitting between them. The CDR3 spans 14 residues. CDR3 in amino acids: CASSLSRDGYGYTF. The CDR3 DNA follows: TGTGCCAGCAGCTTGAGCAGGGACGGCTATGGCTACACCTTC.

The chain couples TRBV2 to TRBJ2-1; the match to TRBD1 covers 10 bases. CDR3 size: 15 residues. Per germline, CDR1 SNHLY and CDR2 FYNNEI. The J segment lost 5 bases and the V segment lost 5 bases, leaving 6 bases of the junction unmatched. DNA of the CDR3: TGTGCCAGCAGTCCGACAGGGGGCGCGCACAATGAGCAGTTCTTC. It is translated as CASSPTGGAHNEQFF.

This sequence joins TRBV28 and TRBJ2-7, with 9 bases matching TRBD1. CDR1 is MDHEN and CDR2 is SYDVKM in the germline V gene. The CDR3 extends over 15 amino acids. After removal of 5 bases from V and 3 bases from J, the junction contained 8 bases not matched to a gene. This chain's CDR3 is CASSASGTGYYEQYF. CDR3 nucleotide sequence: TGTGCCAGCAGTGCCTCCGGGACAGGGTACTACGAGCAGTACTTC.

This clone was detected only once. The V call is TRBV7-7, the J call TRBJ2-3; TRBD1 might be the D (5 bases). The V end was cut by 5 bases, the J end by 2 bases, with 14 bases between. This CDR3 is 15 amino acids long. CDR1 and CDR2 from the germline V gene are SSHAT and FNYEAQ (reference sequence). CDR3 bases: TGTGCCAGCAGCCTGGCTGACAGACTCACAGATACGCAGTATTTT. Protein product: CASSLADRLTDTQYF. The full variable domain, rest sourced from reference TRBV7-7 and TRBJ2-3, is GAGVSQSPRYKVTKRGQDVTLRCDPISSHATLYWYQQALGQGPEFLTYFNYEAQPDKSGLPSDRFSAERPEGSISTLTIQRTEQRDSAMYRCASSLADRLTDTQYFGPGTRLTVL.

The chain recombines TRBV15 with TRBJ1-3; D not certain. The germline V gene encodes CDR1 LNHNV and CDR2 YYDKDF (reference sequence). CDR3 length equals 13 residues. V was clipped by 7 bases and J by 0 bases, with 7 bases between them. CDR3 nucleotides: TGTGCCACCAAATCCCCCTCTGGAAACACCATATATTTT. The encoded protein is CATKSPSGNTIYF.

The chain employs TRBV6-5 and TRBJ2-3; D is perhaps TRBD2 (5 bases). This CDR3 is 15 amino acids long. The germline gives CDR1 MNHEY, CDR2 SVGAGI. V was cut by 2 bases and J by 0 bases, with 9 bases left in between. The CDR3 DNA reads TGTGCCAGCAGTTACGTCGGGGTGAGCACAGATACGCAGTATTTT. This gives the protein CASSYVGVSTDTQYF.